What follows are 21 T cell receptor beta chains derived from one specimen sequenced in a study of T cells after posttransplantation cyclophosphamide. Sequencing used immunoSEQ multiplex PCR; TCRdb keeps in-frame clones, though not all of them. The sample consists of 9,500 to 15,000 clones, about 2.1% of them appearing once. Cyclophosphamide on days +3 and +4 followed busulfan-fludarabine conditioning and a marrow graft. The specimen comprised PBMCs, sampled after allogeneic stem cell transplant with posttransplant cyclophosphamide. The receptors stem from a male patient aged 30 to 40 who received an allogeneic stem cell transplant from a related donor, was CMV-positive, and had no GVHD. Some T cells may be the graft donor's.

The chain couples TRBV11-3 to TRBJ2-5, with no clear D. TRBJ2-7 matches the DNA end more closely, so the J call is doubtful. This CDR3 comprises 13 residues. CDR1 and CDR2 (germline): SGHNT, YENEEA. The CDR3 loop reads CASSLGRLSEQYF. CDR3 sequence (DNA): TGTGCCAGCAGCTTAGGGCGGCTAAGCGAGCAGTACTTC.

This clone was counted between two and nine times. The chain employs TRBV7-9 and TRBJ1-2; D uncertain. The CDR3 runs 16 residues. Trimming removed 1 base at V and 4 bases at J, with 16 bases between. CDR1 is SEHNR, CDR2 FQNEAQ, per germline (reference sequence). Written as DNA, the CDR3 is TGTGCCAGCAGCTTAGATGGAGGCCCCTGGGCCTATGGCTACACCTTC. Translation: CASSLDGGPWAYGYTF.

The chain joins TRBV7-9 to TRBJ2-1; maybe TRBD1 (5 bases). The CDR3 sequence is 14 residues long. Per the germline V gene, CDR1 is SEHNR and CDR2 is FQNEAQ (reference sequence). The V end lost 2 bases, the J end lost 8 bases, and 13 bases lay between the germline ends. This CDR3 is CASSLRGQSDEQFF. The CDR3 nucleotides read TGTGCCAGCAGCTTACGTGGACAAAGTGATGAGCAGTTCTTC.

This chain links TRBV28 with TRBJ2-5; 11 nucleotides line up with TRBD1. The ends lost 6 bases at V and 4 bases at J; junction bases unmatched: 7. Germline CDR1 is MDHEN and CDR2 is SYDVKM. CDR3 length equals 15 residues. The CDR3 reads CASRYLGTGGETQYF. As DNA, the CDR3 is TGTGCCAGCAGATATCTCGGGACAGGGGGAGAGACCCAGTACTTC.

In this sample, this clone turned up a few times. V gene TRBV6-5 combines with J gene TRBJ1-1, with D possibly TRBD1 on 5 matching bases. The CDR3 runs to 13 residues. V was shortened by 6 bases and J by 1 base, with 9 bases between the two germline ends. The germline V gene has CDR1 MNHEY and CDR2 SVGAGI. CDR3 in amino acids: CASSRQKNTEAFF. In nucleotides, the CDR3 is TGTGCCAGCAGCAGACAGAAGAACACTGAAGCTTTCTTT.

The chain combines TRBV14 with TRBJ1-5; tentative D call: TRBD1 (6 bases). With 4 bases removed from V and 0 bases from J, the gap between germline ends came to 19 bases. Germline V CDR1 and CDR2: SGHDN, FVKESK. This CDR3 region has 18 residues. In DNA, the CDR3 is TGTGCCAGCAGCCGAGAAGACGACAGGAGGTATAGCAATCAGCCCCAGCATTTT. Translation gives CASSREDDRRYSNQPQHF.

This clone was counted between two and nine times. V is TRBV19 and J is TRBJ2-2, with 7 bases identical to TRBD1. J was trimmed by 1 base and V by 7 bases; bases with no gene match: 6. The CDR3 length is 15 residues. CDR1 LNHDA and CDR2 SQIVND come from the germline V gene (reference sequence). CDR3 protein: CASTLGQLNTGELFF. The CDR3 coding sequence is TGTGCCAGTACCCTGGGACAGCTGAACACCGGGGAGCTGTTTTTT.

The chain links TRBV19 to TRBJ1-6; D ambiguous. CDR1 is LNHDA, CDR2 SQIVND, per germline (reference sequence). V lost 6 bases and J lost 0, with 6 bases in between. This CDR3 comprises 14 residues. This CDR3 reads CASRVSSYNSPLHF. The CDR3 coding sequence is TGTGCCAGTAGGGTGAGCTCCTATAATTCACCCCTCCACTTT.

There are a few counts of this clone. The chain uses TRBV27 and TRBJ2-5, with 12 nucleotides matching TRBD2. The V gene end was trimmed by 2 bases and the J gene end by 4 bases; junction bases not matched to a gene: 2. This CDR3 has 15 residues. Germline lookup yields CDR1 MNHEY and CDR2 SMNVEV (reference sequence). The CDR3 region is CASSLTSGGIETQYF. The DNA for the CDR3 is TGTGCCAGCAGTTTAACTAGCGGGGGGATAGAGACCCAGTACTTC.

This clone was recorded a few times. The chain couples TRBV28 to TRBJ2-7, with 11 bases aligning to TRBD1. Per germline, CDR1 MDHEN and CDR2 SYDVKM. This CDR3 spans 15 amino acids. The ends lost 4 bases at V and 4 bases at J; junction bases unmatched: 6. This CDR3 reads CASSSTGTGGYEQYF. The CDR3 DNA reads TGTGCCAGCAGTTCCACCGGGACAGGGGGTTACGAGCAGTACTTC.

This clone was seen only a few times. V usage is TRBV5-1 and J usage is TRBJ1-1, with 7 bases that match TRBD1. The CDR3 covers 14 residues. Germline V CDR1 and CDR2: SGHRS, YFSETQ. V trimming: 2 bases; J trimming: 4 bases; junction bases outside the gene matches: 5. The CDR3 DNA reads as TGCGCCAGCAGCTTATCACAGGGGAGCACTGAAGCTTTCTTT. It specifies CASSLSQGSTEAFF.

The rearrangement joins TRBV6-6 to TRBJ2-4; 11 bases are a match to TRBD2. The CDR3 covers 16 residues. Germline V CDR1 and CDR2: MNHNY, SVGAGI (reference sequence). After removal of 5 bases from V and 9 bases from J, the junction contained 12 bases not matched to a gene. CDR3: CASSPDSVAGGGIQYF. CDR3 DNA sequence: TGTGCCAGCAGTCCTGACAGCGTAGCGGGGGGGGGCATTCAGTACTTC.

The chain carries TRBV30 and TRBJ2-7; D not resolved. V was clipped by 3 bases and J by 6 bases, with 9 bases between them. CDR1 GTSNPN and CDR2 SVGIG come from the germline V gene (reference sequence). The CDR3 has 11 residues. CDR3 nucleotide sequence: TGTGCCTGGAGCGAACTTCGCGAGCAGTACTTC. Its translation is CAWSELREQYF.

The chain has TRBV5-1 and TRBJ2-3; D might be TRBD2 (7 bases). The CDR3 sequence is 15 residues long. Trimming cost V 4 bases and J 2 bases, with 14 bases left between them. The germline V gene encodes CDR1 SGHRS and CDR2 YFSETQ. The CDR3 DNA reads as TGCGCCAGCAGCCCCGCGGGGGACAACACAGATACGCAGTATTTT. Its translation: CASSPAGDNTDTQYF.

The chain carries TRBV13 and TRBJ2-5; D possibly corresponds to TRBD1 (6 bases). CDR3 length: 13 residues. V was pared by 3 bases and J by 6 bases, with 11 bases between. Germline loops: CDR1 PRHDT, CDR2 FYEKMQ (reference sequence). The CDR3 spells CASSFTGLKTQYF. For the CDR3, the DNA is TGTGCCAGCAGCTTTACAGGGTTGAAGACCCAGTACTTC.

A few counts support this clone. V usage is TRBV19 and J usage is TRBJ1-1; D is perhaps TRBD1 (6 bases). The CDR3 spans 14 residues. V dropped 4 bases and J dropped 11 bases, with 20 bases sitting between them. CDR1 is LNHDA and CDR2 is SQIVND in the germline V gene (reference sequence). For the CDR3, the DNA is TGTGCCAGTAGTACCGGGGGGGCTACGTTCGACGCTTTCTTT. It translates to CASSTGGATFDAFF.

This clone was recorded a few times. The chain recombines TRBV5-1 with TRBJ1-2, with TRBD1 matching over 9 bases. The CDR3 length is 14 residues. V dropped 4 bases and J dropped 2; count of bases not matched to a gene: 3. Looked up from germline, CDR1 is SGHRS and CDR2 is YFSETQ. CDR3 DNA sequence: TGCGCCAGCAGCGCGGGACAGGGAAACTATGGCTACACCTTC. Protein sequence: CASSAGQGNYGYTF.

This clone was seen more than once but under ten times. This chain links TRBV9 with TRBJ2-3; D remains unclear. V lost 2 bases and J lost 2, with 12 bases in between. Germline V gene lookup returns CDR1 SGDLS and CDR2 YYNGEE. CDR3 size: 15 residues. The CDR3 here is CASSVVAEPTDTQYF. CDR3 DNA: TGTGCCAGCAGCGTGGTGGCGGAGCCCACAGATACGCAGTATTTT.

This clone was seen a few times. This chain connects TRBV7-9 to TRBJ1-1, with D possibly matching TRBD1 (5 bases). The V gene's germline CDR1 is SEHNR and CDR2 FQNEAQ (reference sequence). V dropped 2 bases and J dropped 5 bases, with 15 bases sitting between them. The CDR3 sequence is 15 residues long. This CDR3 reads CASSLTARRGTEAFF. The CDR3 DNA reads TGTGCCAGCAGCTTAACTGCTCGCCGGGGGACTGAAGCTTTCTTT.

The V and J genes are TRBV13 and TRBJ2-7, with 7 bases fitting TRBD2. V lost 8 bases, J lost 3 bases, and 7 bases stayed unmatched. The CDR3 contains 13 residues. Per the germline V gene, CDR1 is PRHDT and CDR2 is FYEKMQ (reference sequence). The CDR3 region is CASSRGDLYEQYF. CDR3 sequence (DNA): TGTGCCAGCTCTCGGGGGGACCTCTACGAGCAGTACTTC. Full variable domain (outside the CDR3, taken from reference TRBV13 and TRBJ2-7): AAGVIQSPRHLIKEKRETATLKCYPIPRHDTVYWYQQGPGQDPQFLISFYEKMQSDKGSIPDRFSAQQFSDYHSELNMSSLELGDSALYFCASSRGDLYEQYFGPGTRLTVT.

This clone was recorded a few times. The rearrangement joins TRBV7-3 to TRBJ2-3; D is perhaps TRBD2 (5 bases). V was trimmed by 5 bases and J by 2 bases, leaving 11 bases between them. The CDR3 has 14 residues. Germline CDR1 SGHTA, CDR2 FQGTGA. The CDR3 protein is CASSKAVYTDTQYF. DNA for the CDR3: TGTGCCAGCAGCAAAGCGGTTTACACAGATACGCAGTATTTT. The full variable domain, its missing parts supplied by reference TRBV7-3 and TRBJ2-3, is GAGVSQTPSNKVTEKGKYVELRCDPISGHTALYWYRQSLGQGPEFLIYFQGTGAADDSGLPNDRFFAVRPEGSVSTLKIQRTERGDSAVYLCASSKAVYTDTQYFGPGTRLTVL.